This TCR beta chain was observed in a study of OX40 agonist ivuxolimab in advanced cancers. V shed 3 bases, J shed 4 bases, and the junction held 7 bases outside the gene matches. Germline V lookup: CDR1 PRHDT, CDR2 FYEKMQ (reference sequence). The CDR3 totals 17 residues. This clone was recorded only once. This table comes from immunoSEQ multiplex PCR, and its TCRdb copy is limited to in-frame clones, with some not included. The sample consists of around 17,000 clones, approximately 83% of them appearing once. The chain has TRBV13 and TRBJ2-5; 14 bases map to TRBD2. This material consisted of CD4+ or CD8+ T cells sorted from blood, taken in a trial of the OX40 agonist ivuxolimab. The sequence was obtained from an adult with an advanced solid tumor such as melanoma, head and neck, liver or kidney cancer. The CDR3 DNA reads as TGTGCCAGCAGCTTCGGGACTAGCGGGAGATACTTAGAGACCCAGTACTTC. Protein: CASSFGTSGRYLETQYF.